A single count supports the clone carrying this T cell receptor (beta chain). The data are from a study of T cells in Graves' hyperthyroidism and ophthalmopathy. RNA transcripts were the template for amplifying TCR beta CDR3 regions. The study used the HTBI primer set for a first-round RT-PCR of the TCR CDR3. TCRdb ran MiXCR on the multiplex PCR reads and lists one entry per CDR3 protein. The data hold some 300,000 distinct CDR3 sequences, with approximately 19% observed a single time. Inclusion characteristics of ophthalmopathy patients comprised a Clinical Activity Score of at least 3, a NOSPECS grade of at least 4, and duration under 3 months. Diagnosis relied on clinical symptoms, serum thyroxine and TRAb, thyroid ultrasound and orbital computed tomography. Fresh peripheral blood, 7.5 to 10 ml, was the source of the PBMCs. Germline assignment: CDR1 SGHRS and CDR2 YFSETQ. Trimming took 7 bases from V and 3 from J; bases not matched to a gene: 7. This CDR3 spans 14 amino acids.

The sequence was obtained from a man aged 50 or older with Graves' ophthalmopathy. The specimen was blood. The gene calls are TRBV5-1 and TRBJ2-3; 8 bases map to TRBD2. The CDR3 here is CASGLERETDTQYF. CDR3 sequence (DNA): TGCGCCAGCGGCCTGGAGCGGGAGACAGATACGCAGTATTTT.